Listed here is a single TCR beta chain. Its antigen is undetermined. The CDR3 length is 15 residues. Germline V lookup: CDR1 SQVTM, CDR2 ANQGSEA. Trimming removed 3 bases at V and 3 bases at J, with 15 bases between. The record originates from a study of T cells in localized non-small cell lung cancer. Repertoires were generated with immunoSEQ multiplex PCR, while TCRdb's copy carries only in-frame clones and drops some. The sample has about 1,300 clones; around 38% are singletons. Study-wide results and caveats: Prolonged overall survival went with higher T cell density in the blood. Median detection of top 100 tumor clones in adjacent lung was 57 clones. Heterogeneity cannot be ruled out, as sequencing used one tumor region only. Exceeding tumor, uninvolved adjacent lung had the highest T cell clonality.

The TCR comes from a male donor aged 60 or older with stage III lung adenocarcinoma. This material consisted of lung tumor tissue, taken before any cancer treatment. V gene TRBV29-1 combines with J gene TRBJ2-1; D is unresolved. CDR3 region: CSVEVGKGFYNEQFF. CDR3 nucleotide sequence: TGCAGCGTTGAGGTGGGCAAGGGATTCTACAATGAGCAGTTCTTC.